This TCR beta chain was obtained from a study of CD8+ T cells in alopecia areata. Per the germline V gene, CDR1 is SGHAT and CDR2 is FQNNGV. V was clipped by 7 bases and J by 0 bases; unmatched bases: 9. CDR3 length: 17 residues. Study-level results: Besides other cells, scalp samples also yield sequences of resident alphabeta T cells from normal skin. Higher clonality and more expanded CD8+ clones appeared in lesional than normal scalp.

Worth noting for this clone: Antigen specificity is unknown.

RNA extraction was followed by reverse transcription into cDNA, which acted as the sequencing template. Clones were read by immunoSEQ multiplex PCR, and TCRdb kept only the in-frame ones, dropping some. The sample contains around 150,000 clones, around 54% of which appear only once. Researchers picked out CD4+ and CD8+ T cells from PBMCs by sorting. The receptor was isolated from a human donor in good health. V and J are TRBV11-2 and TRBJ2-7; 13 bases are shared with TRBD2. The sequencing sample was made of CD4+ T cells sorted from blood. The CDR3 loop is CASTSGLAGLSSYEQYF. The DNA of the CDR3 is TGTGCCAGCACTTCGGGACTAGCGGGACTGAGCTCCTACGAGCAGTACTTC.